The rows below give T cell receptor beta chains drawn from one sample of a study of response to subunit inactivated influenza vaccine. TCRdb redid the calling of the RT-PCR reads with MiXCR, one entry per CDR3 protein. The sample consists of approximately 200,000 distinct CDR3 sequences, 13% to 15% of them appearing once. The sequences come from CD8+ T cells sorted from PBMCs, collected more than 4 days after vaccination. The receptor source for this set is a man in his fifties or sixties who received an inactivated influenza vaccine. Both conserved end residues are part of each CDR3. Each record gives: J gene, V gene, CDR3 length, D gene, clone size, CDR3 protein, CDR3 DNA. The D gene is left open where the match is weak. A clone size is listed for some rows: how often the clone was seen (once, few, many), or a class if it is expanded.

j_gene: TRBJ1-1; v_gene: TRBV2; len: 10; d_gene: -; abundance: -; CDR3aa: CASDLQRTFF; CDR3nt: TGTGCATCCGATTTGCAGCGGACTTTCTTT
j_gene: TRBJ1-6; v_gene: TRBV2; len: 16; d_gene: TRBD1; abundance: many; CDR3aa: CASSELTGGFDSPLHF; CDR3nt: TGTGCCAGCAGTGAATTGACAGGGGGCTTTGATTCACCCCTCCACTTT
j_gene: TRBJ2-1; v_gene: TRBV14; len: 19; d_gene: TRBD2; abundance: many; CDR3aa: CASSQAPSGNLYFYNEQFF; CDR3nt: TGTGCCAGCAGCCAAGCCCCTAGCGGGAACCTATATTTTTACAATGAGCAGTTCTTC
j_gene: TRBJ2-1; v_gene: TRBV28; len: 13; d_gene: -; abundance: many; CDR3aa: CASSLLSENEQFF; CDR3nt: TGTGCCAGCAGTTTACTCTCGGAGAATGAGCAGTTCTTC
j_gene: TRBJ2-1; v_gene: TRBV28; len: 12; d_gene: -; abundance: few; CDR3aa: CASKARADEQFF; CDR3nt: TGTGCCAGCAAAGCAAGGGCCGATGAGCAGTTCTTC
j_gene: TRBJ2-7; v_gene: TRBV5-1; len: 14; d_gene: TRBD1; abundance: -; CDR3aa: CASSFGTENYEQYF; CDR3nt: TGCGCCAGCAGCTTCGGGACAGAGAACTACGAGCAGTACTTC
j_gene: TRBJ2-5; v_gene: TRBV7-6; len: 13; d_gene: -; abundance: -; CDR3aa: CASSSSFQETQNF; CDR3nt: TGTGCCAGCAGCTCCTCGTTCCAAGAGACCCAGAACTTC
j_gene: TRBJ2-7; v_gene: TRBV7-2; len: 16; d_gene: -; abundance: -; CDR3aa: CASSFEYWETFDEQYF; CDR3nt: TGTGCCAGCAGCTTCGAATACTGGGAAACTTTCGACGAGCAGTACTTC
j_gene: TRBJ2-7; v_gene: TRBV28; len: 14; d_gene: -; abundance: -; CDR3aa: CASSLRGLNYEQYF; CDR3nt: TGTGCCAGCAGTTTAAGAGGACTAAACTACGAGCAGTACTTC
j_gene: TRBJ2-2; v_gene: TRBV2; len: 18; d_gene: TRBD2; abundance: -; CDR3aa: CASHGSYSGGPNTGELFF; CDR3nt: TGTGCCAGCCACGGCTCATATAGCGGGGGGCCGAACACCGGGGAGCTGTTTTTT